The 10 T cell receptor beta chains listed next were all sequenced from one sample in a study of radiotherapy plus CTLA-4 blockade in lung cancer. Sequencing used immunoSEQ multiplex PCR; TCRdb keeps in-frame clones, though not all of them. The data show 35,000 to 50,000 clones, with around 72% seen just once and about 3.8% held by the top ten. This specimen was peripheral blood, taken from a patient treated with radiotherapy plus ipilimumab. Receptor source: a human donor with non-small cell lung cancer who had a complete response to radiotherapy plus ipilimumab.

The CDR3 sequence is CASTYDRAIYEQYF. For the CDR3, the DNA is TGTGCCTCCACCTATGACAGGGCGATCTACGAGCAGTACTTC. This chain joins TRBV7-8 and TRBJ2-7; TRBD1 matches 7 bases. The CDR3 runs 14 residues. CDR1 is SGHVS and CDR2 is FQNEAQ in the germline V gene. V shed 11 bases and J 3 bases; nucleotides not matched to a gene: 13.

The gene calls are TRBV21-1 and TRBJ2-2; the D call in the table, TRBD1, was not verified against the DNA. TRBV21-1 is a pseudogene segment. The CDR3 runs to 14 residues. The CDR3 protein is CASSMTGRTGELFF. Written as DNA, the CDR3 is TGTGCCAGCAGCATGACAGGGCGGACCGGGGAGCTGTTTTTT.

The V and J genes are TRBV18 and TRBJ2-7; unclear D gene. This CDR3 is 14 amino acids long. The V gene's germline CDR1 is KGHSH and CDR2 LQKENI. V lost 0 bases to trimming and J lost 2 bases, with 8 bases between them. The CDR3 sequence is CASSPPGSTYEQYF. CDR3 nucleotide sequence: TGTGCCAGCTCACCACCTGGCAGTACCTACGAGCAGTACTTC.

V usage is TRBV14 and J usage is TRBJ2-4; 8 bases line up with TRBD1. Germline V gene data show CDR1 as SGHDN and CDR2 as FVKESK. Trimming removed 4 bases from V and 4 bases from J; junction bases left unmatched: 12. The CDR3 is made up of 17 amino acids. The CDR3 bases are TGTGCCAGCAGCCCCAGATCGACAGGGGCGATTAAAAACATTCAGTACTTC. This codes for CASSPRSTGAIKNIQYF.

The genes are TRBV18 and TRBJ2-7; D is unclear. The V end was cut by 8 bases, the J end by 2 bases, with 19 bases between. Germline V gene data show CDR1 as KGHSH and CDR2 as LQKENI. The CDR3 extends over 15 amino acids. As DNA, the CDR3 is TGTGCCAGCGGAACTACGGCCTCCTCGACCTACGAGCAGTACTTC. Protein product: CASGTTASSTYEQYF.

CDR3 nucleotide sequence: TGTGCCAGCAGTTACTCCCCTGGACTTATGGGGACTGAAGCTTTCTTT. Residues: CASSYSPGLMGTEAFF. V is TRBV6-5 and J is TRBJ1-1; D is undetermined. CDR1 is MNHEY, CDR2 SVGAGI, per germline. Trimming removed 0 bases at V and 5 bases at J, with 16 bases between. CDR3 length equals 16 residues.

The gene calls are TRBV15 and TRBJ2-1, with 9 bases that match TRBD2. The V segment lost 8 bases and the J segment 9 bases; nucleotides outside the gene matches: 5. CDR1 LNHNV and CDR2 YYDKDF come from the germline V gene (reference sequence). This CDR3 region has 12 residues. CDR3 sequence: CATGTSPFEQFF. Here the CDR3 DNA reads TGTGCCACCGGGACTAGCCCTTTTGAGCAGTTCTTC.

This clone was seen a few times. This chain connects TRBV28 to TRBJ2-1, with D perhaps TRBD2 (7 bases). Trimming stripped 6 bases from V and 11 bases from J, with 23 bases between. Germline V gives CDR1 MDHEN, CDR2 SYDVKM. The CDR3 sequence is 15 residues long. The CDR3 DNA reads TGTGCCAGCAGAATAACGGGGGGCGCGTGGAATAAGCAGTTCTTC. Amino acids: CASRITGGAWNKQFF.

This clone was seen only a few times. This sequence joins TRBV18 and TRBJ1-4; weak D call: TRBD1 (5 bases). Trimming shortened V by 5 bases and J by 8 bases, and 12 bases separated the two germline ends. Germline assignment: CDR1 KGHSH and CDR2 LQKENI. The CDR3 sequence is 13 residues long. The CDR3 DNA reads TGTGCCAGCTCAGACAGCTCGTGGGAAAAACTGTTTTTT. Translation gives CASSDSSWEKLFF.

This clone has a single count. The J gene is TRBJ1-2, the V gene TRBV19; 8 nucleotides line up with TRBD1. Germline-derived CDR1 and CDR2 are LNHDA and SQIVND (reference sequence). Losses at the gene ends were 1 base for V and 8 bases for J; bases not matched to a gene: 3. The CDR3 totals 13 residues. This CDR3 is CASSIAGGDGYTF. CDR3 in DNA: TGTGCCAGTAGTATAGCAGGGGGCGACGGCTACACCTTC.